The rows below give T cell receptor beta chains drawn from one sample of a study of T cells after yellow fever vaccination. TCRdb passed the 5' RACE reads through MiXCR, listing each CDR3 protein once. Among hundreds of thousands of distinct CDR3 sequences listed, roughly 14% were seen once. The specimen comprised PBMCs, sampled on the day of the yellow fever booster vaccination. The receptors here all came from a man in his thirties or forties who received the YFV17D yellow fever vaccine. Each CDR3 is given with its conserved first and last residue. D genes are given only for firm matches. Size is omitted from some rows. Given values are once, few, many or a class for expanded clones.

j_call d_call v_call clone_size cdr3_aa cdr3_nt
TRBJ2-7 TRBD2 TRBV6-1 few CASRPPTSGRNYEQYF TGTGCCAGCAGGCCCCCTACTAGCGGAAGGAACTACGAGCAGTACTTC
TRBJ2-6 . TRBV6-1 . CASTLAGASSGANVLTF TGTGCCAGCACCCTCGCTGGGGCTTCCTCTGGGGCCAACGTCCTGACTTTC
TRBJ2-3 . TRBV5-1 . CASTLGGGTDTQYF TGCGCCAGCACCCTGGGAGGAGGCACAGATACGCAGTATTTT
TRBJ2-5 . TRBV27 few CASSSFGRETQYF TGTGCCAGCAGTTCGTTCGGGAGAGAGACCCAGTACTTC
TRBJ2-7 TRBD2 TRBV13 few CASSSGTSGSDIYEQYF TGTGCCAGCAGCTCTGGGACTAGCGGGAGCGATATCTACGAGCAGTACTTC
TRBJ2-3 TRBD2 TRBV9 . CASSGPGKAGGADTQYF TGTGCCAGCAGCGGCCCGGGGAAAGCGGGAGGCGCAGATACGCAGTATTTT
TRBJ2-7 . TRBV7-2 few CASTQGGSSYEQYF TGTGCCAGCACCCAGGGGGGGAGCTCCTACGAGCAGTACTTC
TRBJ2-3 TRBD2 TRBV4-2 few CASSPGWTSGRLDTQYF TGTGCCAGCAGCCCAGGGTGGACTAGCGGGAGATTAGATACGCAGTATTTT
TRBJ2-7 . TRBV27 few CASSIHGLPYEQYF TGTGCCAGCAGTATCCATGGACTCCCCTACGAGCAGTACTTC
TRBJ2-7 TRBD1 TRBV28 . CASVSGQGAKEQYF TGTGCCAGTGTATCGGGACAGGGGGCAAAAGAGCAGTACTTC
TRBJ2-5 TRBD1 TRBV5-4 few CASSLPGTGQETQYF TGTGCCAGCAGCTTGCCCGGGACAGGGCAAGAGACCCAGTACTTC
TRBJ2-7 . TRBV4-3 . CASSQAAGSSYEQYF TGCGCCAGCAGCCAAGCTGCGGGGAGCTCCTACGAGCAGTACTTC
TRBJ2-1 . TRBV7-8 . CASSARDSAYNEQFF TGTGCCAGCAGCGCCCGGGACTCCGCCTACAATGAGCAGTTCTTC
TRBJ2-3 . TRBV10-3 . CAISELLDTQYF TGTGCCATCAGTGAGTTATTGGATACGCAGTATTTT
TRBJ2-7 . TRBV29-1 . CSVAPVDSKPRSKYEQYF TGCAGCGTTGCCCCCGTGGATAGTAAACCCCGGTCCAAATACGAGCAGTACTTC
TRBJ2-7 TRBD1 TRBV20-1 many CSARVGTVSYEQYF TGCAGTGCTAGAGTAGGGACAGTCTCCTACGAGCAGTACTTC
TRBJ2-7 TRBD2 TRBV24-1 . CATSELAGGPYEQYF TGTGCCACCAGTGAACTAGCGGGAGGACCCTACGAGCAGTACTTC
TRBJ1-2 . TRBV5-1 few CASSPNFVIYGYTF TGCGCCAGCAGCCCCAACTTTGTTATCTATGGCTACACCTTC
TRBJ2-1 TRBD1 TRBV6-2/TRBV6-3 few CATAQGDRVRF TGTGCCACCGCCCAAGGGGACAGGGTGCGCTTC
TRBJ2-3 . TRBV7-6 . CASSARDKITDTQYF TGTGCCAGCAGCGCCCGGGACAAAATCACAGATACGCAGTATTTT
TRBJ2-5 . TRBV7-2 . CASGHIGRETQYF TGTGCCAGCGGTCATATAGGTCGAGAGACCCAGTACTTC
TRBJ2-5 TRBD2 TRBV4-2 few CASSQAGGPTETQYF TGTGCCAGCAGCCAAGCGGGAGGGCCCACGGAGACCCAGTACTTC
TRBJ2-7 . TRBV6-2/TRBV6-3 few CASSYSEGRYEQYF TGTGCCAGCAGTTACTCGGAGGGGAGATACGAGCAGTACTTC
TRBJ1-2 TRBD1 TRBV7-2 . CASSLSGTGQIYTF TGTGCCAGCAGCTTATCCGGGACAGGACAGATCTACACCTTC
TRBJ2-7 TRBD2 TRBV2 . CASKSGLVYEQYF TGTGCCAGCAAGTCGGGACTAGTCTACGAGCAGTACTTC
TRBJ2-1 TRBD2 TRBV29-1 . CSDTAGGGNEQFF TGCAGCGACACAGCGGGAGGGGGCAATGAGCAGTTCTTC
TRBJ2-5 . TRBV5-1 few CASSFTGIRETQYF TGCGCCAGCAGCTTCACAGGGATCCGGGAGACCCAGTACTTC
TRBJ2-5 . TRBV6-5 few CASSLHWGREREETQYF TGTGCCAGCAGCTTACACTGGGGGCGGGAGAGAGAAGAGACCCAGTACTTC
TRBJ2-7 . TRBV19 . CASSISTGLHYEQYF TGTGCCAGTAGTATTTCAACGGGACTCCACTACGAGCAGTACTTC
TRBJ2-1 . TRBV11-2 . CASSPQFRHSYNEQFF TGTGCCAGCAGCCCCCAATTCAGACACTCCTACAATGAGCAGTTCTTC
TRBJ2-2 . TRBV10-3 few CAIRGGASGELFF TGTGCCATCAGAGGGGGTGCGTCCGGGGAGCTGTTTTTT
TRBJ1-5 . TRBV7-8 . CASSLGQVNQPQHF TGTGCCAGCAGCTTAGGGCAAGTCAATCAGCCCCAGCATTTT
TRBJ2-7 . TRBV5-1 few CASSPGTGWGEQYF TGCGCCAGCAGCCCCGGGACGGGATGGGGCGAGCAGTACTTC
TRBJ2-2 TRBD1 TRBV19 few CASTGEDRAGELFF TGTGCCAGTACAGGGGAAGACAGGGCCGGGGAGCTGTTTTTT
TRBJ2-7 TRBD2 TRBV5-6 few CASSLLAGQSGAYEQYF TGTGCCAGCAGCTTGCTAGCGGGGCAGAGCGGGGCCTACGAGCAGTACTTC
TRBJ2-1 . TRBV28 few CASYTRGDDYNEQFF TGTGCCAGCTATACTCGCGGGGACGACTACAATGAGCAGTTCTTC
TRBJ2-1 . TRBV24-1 . CATSDFQDWLRIASEQFF TGTGCCACCAGTGATTTCCAGGATTGGCTCAGGATCGCCTCAGAGCAGTTCTTC
TRBJ2-1 . TRBV9 . CASSVSPGTNEQFF TGTGCCAGCAGCGTAAGCCCAGGCACCAATGAGCAGTTCTTC
TRBJ2-1 . TRBV7-2 many CASSLRGDEQFF TGTGCCAGCAGCTTAAGGGGGGATGAGCAGTTCTTC
TRBJ1-1 TRBD1 TRBV6-6 few CASSYSTGSEAFF TGTGCCAGCAGTTACTCGACAGGGTCTGAAGCTTTCTTT
TRBJ1-3 . TRBV19 few CASSMVRADRTGNTIYF TGTGCCAGTAGTATGGTGAGGGCGGACAGAACGGGAAACACCATATATTTT
TRBJ2-1 . TRBV6-2/TRBV6-3 . CASGDGDEQFF TGTGCCAGCGGCGATGGGGATGAGCAGTTCTTC
TRBJ2-7 . TRBV10-2 . CASKGGGIYEQYF TGCGCCAGCAAGGGGGGCGGGATCTACGAGCAGTACTTC
TRBJ2-7 . TRBV11-2 many CASSLDRRRGTDLFYEQYF TGTGCCAGCAGCTTAGATCGCCGTCGCGGGACAGACCTATTCTACGAGCAGTACTTC
TRBJ2-1 TRBD2 TRBV20-1 . CSATGTSGFNEQFF TGCAGTGCTACCGGGACTAGCGGCTTCAATGAGCAGTTCTTC
TRBJ1-6 . TRBV20-1 . CSARGGGSSYNSPLHF TGCAGTGCTAGAGGGGGGGGGAGCTCCTATAATTCACCCCTCCACTTT
TRBJ2-5 . TRBV14 . CASSQDWGLETQYF TGTGCCAGCAGCCAAGACTGGGGATTGGAGACCCAGTACTTC
TRBJ2-1 . TRBV12-3/TRBV12-4 many CASSPRTAQSYNEQFF TGTGCCAGCAGTCCCAGGACTGCCCAGTCCTACAATGAGCAGTTCTTC
TRBJ2-7 . TRBV6-2/TRBV6-3 . CASSYGRFSYEHYF TGTGCCAGCAGTTACGGCAGGTTCTCCTACGAGCATTACTTC
TRBJ2-7 . TRBV4-1 . CASSQAQGYEQYF TGCGCCAGCAGCCAAGCCCAGGGCTACGAGCAGTACTTC
TRBJ2-5 . TRBV7-2 few CASSLVPGRIETQYF TGTGCCAGCAGCTTAGTTCCAGGGCGGATCGAGACCCAGTACTTC
TRBJ2-2 . TRBV3-1 few CASSLLGGDGGELFF TGTGCCAGCAGCCTTCTCGGAGGGGATGGCGGGGAGCTGTTTTTT
TRBJ2-1 TRBD2 TRBV28 . CASLGGTSYNEQFF TGTGCCAGCCTCGGAGGGACTAGTTACAATGAGCAGTTCTTC
TRBJ2-2 TRBD2 TRBV20-1 . CSARGPGLAAIGAPGELFF TGCAGTGCTAGAGGCCCGGGACTAGCGGCCATCGGGGCACCCGGGGAGCTGTTTTTT
TRBJ1-5 TRBD1 TRBV24-1 . CATSETTGGVQPQHF TGTGCCACCAGTGAAACAACAGGGGGGGTTCAGCCCCAGCATTTT
TRBJ2-3 TRBD1 TRBV7-2 . CASSFGQGAWGTDTQYF TGTGCCAGCAGCTTCGGACAGGGGGCGTGGGGCACAGATACGCAGTATTTT
TRBJ2-3 . TRBV7-6 few CASSHLTDIQTEGLGTAQYF TGTGCCAGCAGCCATTTGACCGATATCCAGACAGAGGGACTCGGGACGGCGCAGTATTTT
TRBJ2-7 . TRBV18 . CASSREMGEQYF TGTGCCAGCTCACGGGAAATGGGCGAGCAGTACTTC
TRBJ1-5 TRBD1 TRBV6-2/TRBV6-3 . CASSGSLGQVGQPQHF TGTGCCAGCAGTGGCTCACTGGGACAGGTGGGTCAGCCCCAGCATTTT
TRBJ2-3 . TRBV11-1 . CASSVSISTDTQYF TGTGCCAGCAGCGTTAGCATTAGCACAGATACGCAGTATTTT